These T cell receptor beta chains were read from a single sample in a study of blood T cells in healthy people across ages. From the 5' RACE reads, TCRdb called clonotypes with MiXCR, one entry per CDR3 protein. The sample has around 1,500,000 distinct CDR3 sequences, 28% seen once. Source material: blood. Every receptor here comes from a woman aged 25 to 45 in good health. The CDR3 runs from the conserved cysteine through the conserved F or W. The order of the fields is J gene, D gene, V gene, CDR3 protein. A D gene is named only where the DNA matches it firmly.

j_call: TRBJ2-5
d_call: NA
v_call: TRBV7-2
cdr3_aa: CASSLAHVQETQYF

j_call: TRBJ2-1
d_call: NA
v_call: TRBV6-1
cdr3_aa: CATKQKPGSFF

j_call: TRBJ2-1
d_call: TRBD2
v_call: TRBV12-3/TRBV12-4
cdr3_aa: CASSPAGRSCNEQFF

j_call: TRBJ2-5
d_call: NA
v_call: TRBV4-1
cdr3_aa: CASSQPLGAISGETQYF

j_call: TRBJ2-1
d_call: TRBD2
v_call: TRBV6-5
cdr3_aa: CASSYTGTRAYNEQFF

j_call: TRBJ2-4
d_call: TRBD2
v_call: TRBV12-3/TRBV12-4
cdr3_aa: CASSLGGGRTIQYF

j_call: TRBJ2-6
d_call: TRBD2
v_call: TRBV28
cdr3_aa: CASSSAGGSGANVLTF

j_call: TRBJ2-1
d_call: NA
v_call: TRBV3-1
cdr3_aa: CASSRRGPLDNEQFF

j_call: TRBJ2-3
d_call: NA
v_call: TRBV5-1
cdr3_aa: CASSYSGTRAYF

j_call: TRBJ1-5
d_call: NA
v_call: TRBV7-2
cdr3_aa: CASSLDRNRNQPQHF

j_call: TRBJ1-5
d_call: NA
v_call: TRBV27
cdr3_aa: CASSPPYGQPQHF

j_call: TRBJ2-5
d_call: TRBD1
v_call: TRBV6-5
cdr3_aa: CASSYGRGRRETQYF

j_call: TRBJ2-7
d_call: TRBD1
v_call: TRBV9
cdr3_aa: CASSVGDRGSYEQYF

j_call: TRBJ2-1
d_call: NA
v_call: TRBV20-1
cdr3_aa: CSARDLVHNERFF

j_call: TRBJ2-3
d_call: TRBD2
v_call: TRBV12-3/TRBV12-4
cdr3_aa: CASSLAPTSGSETDTQYF

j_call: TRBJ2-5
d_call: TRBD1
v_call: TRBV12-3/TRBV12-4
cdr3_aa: CASSPDRGEDAQYF

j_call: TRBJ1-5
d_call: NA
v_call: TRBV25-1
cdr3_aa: CASSDRAGAQPQHF

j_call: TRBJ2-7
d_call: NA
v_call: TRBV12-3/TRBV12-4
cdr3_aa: CASSPRGSGEQYF

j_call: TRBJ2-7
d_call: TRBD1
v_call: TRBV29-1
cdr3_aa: CSVVWDRDYYEQYF

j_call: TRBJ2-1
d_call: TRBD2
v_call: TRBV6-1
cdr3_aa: CASSRPLRTSGGAFSQFF

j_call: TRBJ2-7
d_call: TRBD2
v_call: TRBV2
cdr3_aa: CASSELAAYNEQYF

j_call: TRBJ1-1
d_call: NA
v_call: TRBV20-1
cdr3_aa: CSAREGSVGTEAFF

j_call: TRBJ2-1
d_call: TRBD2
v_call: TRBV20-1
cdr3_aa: CSAPKRGQRGNEQFF

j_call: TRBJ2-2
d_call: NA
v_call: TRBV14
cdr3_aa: CASSQDHTGELFF

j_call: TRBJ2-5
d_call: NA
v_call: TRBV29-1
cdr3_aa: CSIPGMRGGMTQYF

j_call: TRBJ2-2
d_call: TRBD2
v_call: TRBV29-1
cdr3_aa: CSVEADSGRVGTRELFF

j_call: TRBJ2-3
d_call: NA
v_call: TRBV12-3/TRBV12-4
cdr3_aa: CASSLWVARDTQYF

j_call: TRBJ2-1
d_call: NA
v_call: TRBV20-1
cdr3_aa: CSARAPEYNEQFF

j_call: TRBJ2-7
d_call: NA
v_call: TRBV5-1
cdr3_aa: CASSTGSSYEQYF

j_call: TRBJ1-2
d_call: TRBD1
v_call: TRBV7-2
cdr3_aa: CASSPRTGPGYTF

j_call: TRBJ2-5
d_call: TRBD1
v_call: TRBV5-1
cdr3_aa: CASSLRDRGYQETQYF

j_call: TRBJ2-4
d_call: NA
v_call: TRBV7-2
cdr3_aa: CASSSRGGRQQYF

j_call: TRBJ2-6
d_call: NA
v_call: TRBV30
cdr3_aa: CAWAGDPTFANVLTF

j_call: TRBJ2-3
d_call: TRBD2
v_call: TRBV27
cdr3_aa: CASSFTYGLAGGQDTQYF

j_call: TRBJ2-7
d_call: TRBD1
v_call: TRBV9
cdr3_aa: CASSASGTGEGEQYF

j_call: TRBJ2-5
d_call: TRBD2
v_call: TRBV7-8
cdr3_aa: CASSFLSGRSGETQYF

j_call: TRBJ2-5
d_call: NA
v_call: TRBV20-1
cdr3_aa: CRGGDRQETQYF

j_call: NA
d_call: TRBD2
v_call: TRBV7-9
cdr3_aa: CASSLPRGAGGTYNEQYF

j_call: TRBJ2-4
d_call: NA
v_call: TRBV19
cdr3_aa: CASSVGESSYNEQYF

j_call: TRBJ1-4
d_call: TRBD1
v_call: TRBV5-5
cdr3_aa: CASSLAAWQGATNEKLFF

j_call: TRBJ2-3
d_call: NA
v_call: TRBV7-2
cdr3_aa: CASRLPGELGDTQYF

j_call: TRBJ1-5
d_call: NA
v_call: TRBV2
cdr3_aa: CASSDEGGRGQPQHF

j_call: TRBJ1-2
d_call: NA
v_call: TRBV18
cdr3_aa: CASSPGWVDYGYTF

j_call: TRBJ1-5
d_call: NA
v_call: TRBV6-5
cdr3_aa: CASSYSRPGGARQPQHF

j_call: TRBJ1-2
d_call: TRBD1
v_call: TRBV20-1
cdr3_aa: CSAREGTAYGYTF

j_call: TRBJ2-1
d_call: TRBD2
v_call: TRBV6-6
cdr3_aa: CASSYSRLADNEQFF

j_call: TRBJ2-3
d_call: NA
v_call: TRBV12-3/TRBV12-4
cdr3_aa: CASSWGHSTDTQYF

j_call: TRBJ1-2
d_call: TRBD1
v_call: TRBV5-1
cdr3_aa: CASSSGTADNYGYTF

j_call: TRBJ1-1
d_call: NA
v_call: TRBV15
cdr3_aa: CATSRDGFTDTEAFF

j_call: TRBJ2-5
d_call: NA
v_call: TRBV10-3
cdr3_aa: CAISVGGHSQETQYF

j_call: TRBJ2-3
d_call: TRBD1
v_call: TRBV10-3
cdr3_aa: CAISEAQGASDTQYF

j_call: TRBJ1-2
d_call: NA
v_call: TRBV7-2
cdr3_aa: CASSLNQGPNYGYTF

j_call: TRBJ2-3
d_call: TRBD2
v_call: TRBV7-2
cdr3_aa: CASSFRLADTDTQYF

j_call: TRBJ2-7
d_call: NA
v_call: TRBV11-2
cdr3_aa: CASSLPRLRTSYEQYF

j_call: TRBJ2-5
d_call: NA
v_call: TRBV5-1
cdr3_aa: CASSSVGHQETQYF

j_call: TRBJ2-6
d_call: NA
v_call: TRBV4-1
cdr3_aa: CASSQDHLGATHSGANVLTF

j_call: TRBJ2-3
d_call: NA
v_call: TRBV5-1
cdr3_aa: CASSLDRGSSTDTQYF